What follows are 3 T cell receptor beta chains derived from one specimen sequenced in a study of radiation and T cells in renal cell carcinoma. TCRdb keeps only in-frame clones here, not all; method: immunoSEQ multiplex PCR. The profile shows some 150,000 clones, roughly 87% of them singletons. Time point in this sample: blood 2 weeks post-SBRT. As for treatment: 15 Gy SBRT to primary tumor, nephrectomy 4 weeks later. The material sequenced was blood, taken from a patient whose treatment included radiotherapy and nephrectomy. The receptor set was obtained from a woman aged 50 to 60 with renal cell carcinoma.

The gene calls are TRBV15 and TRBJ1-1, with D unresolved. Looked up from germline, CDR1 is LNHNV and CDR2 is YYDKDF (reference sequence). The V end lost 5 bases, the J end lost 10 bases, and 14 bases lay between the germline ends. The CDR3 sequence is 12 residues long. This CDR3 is CATSGLGEVAFF. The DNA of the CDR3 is TGTGCCACCAGCGGTCTTGGGGAGGTAGCTTTCTTT.

CDR3 coding DNA: TGTGCCAGCAGTTATAGGGCAGCCCTTAATTCACCCCTCCACTTT. Translation: CASSYRAALNSPLHF. V gene TRBV6-5 combines with J gene TRBJ1-6; D is uncertain. The CDR3 spans 15 residues. Trimming stripped 3 bases from V and 6 bases from J, with 12 bases between. The germline V gene has CDR1 MNHEY and CDR2 SVGAGI.

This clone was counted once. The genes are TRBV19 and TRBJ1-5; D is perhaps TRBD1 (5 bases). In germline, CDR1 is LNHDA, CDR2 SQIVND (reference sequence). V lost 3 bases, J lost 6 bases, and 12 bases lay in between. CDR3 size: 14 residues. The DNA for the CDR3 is TGTGCCAGTAGTATCGCGGGGGGAGGTCAGCCCCAGCATTTT. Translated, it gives CASSIAGGGQPQHF.